Included here is one T cell receptor beta chain sequence, with context. The V segment lost 4 bases and the J segment 6 bases; nucleotides outside the gene matches: 15. The CDR3 extends over 16 amino acids. The germline V gene encodes CDR1 GTSNPN and CDR2 SVGIG (reference sequence). The sample originates from a study of blood T cell repertoires in COVID-19. Turning to the study itself: T cells, B-cell-depleted T cells, or PBMCs provided the cDNA or gDNA that served as material.

It was during active infection that Seattle patients were enrolled and then longitudinally followed. Generated by immunoSEQ multiplex PCR, the TCRdb table keeps only in-frame clones and is missing some. The table shows about 350,000 clones, with about 86% occurring only once. Sequencing used peripheral blood. The receptor was derived from a woman aged 60-75 years with COVID-19, enrolled during active disease. The rearrangement joins TRBV30 to TRBJ2-3; 8 bases map to TRBD2. CDR3 sequence (DNA): TGTGCCTGGAACCCCCTTCTCCGCGGGGGGAGGGATACGCAGTATTTT. Translating it yields CAWNPLLRGGRDTQYF.